This T cell receptor (beta chain) was documented in a study of T cell repertoires in cytomegalovirus infection. Whole-study context: Based on public TCR beta signatures, there were indications of CMV infection and of a matching HLA type. Study outcomes and limitations: Cumulative public TCR beta family frequency identified CMV carriers with the relevant HLA. It was HLA-C-restricted CMV-specific TCR beta clonotypes that dominated the response ex vivo.

Notes on this clonotype: The target antigen is unknown.

TCRdb re-derived calls from the reads in MiXCR, one entry per CDR3 protein. The repertoire holds 510,000 or so distinct CDR3 sequences, with 26% as singletons. CDR1 is LNHDA, CDR2 SQIVND, per germline (reference sequence). Trimming at V came to 7 bases and at J to 16 bases, leaving 8 bases not matched to a gene. This CDR3 spans 11 amino acids. This sequence was found in a human donor in good health (CMV status not recorded). Some clones in this sample may be carry-over from other donors' samples. The chain has TRBV19 and TRBJ2-2; 8 bases agree with TRBD2. Source material: PBMCs. CDR3 coding DNA: TGTGCCAGTAACGACGGGAGGGTTTGGTTTTTT. Protein: CASNDGRVWFF.